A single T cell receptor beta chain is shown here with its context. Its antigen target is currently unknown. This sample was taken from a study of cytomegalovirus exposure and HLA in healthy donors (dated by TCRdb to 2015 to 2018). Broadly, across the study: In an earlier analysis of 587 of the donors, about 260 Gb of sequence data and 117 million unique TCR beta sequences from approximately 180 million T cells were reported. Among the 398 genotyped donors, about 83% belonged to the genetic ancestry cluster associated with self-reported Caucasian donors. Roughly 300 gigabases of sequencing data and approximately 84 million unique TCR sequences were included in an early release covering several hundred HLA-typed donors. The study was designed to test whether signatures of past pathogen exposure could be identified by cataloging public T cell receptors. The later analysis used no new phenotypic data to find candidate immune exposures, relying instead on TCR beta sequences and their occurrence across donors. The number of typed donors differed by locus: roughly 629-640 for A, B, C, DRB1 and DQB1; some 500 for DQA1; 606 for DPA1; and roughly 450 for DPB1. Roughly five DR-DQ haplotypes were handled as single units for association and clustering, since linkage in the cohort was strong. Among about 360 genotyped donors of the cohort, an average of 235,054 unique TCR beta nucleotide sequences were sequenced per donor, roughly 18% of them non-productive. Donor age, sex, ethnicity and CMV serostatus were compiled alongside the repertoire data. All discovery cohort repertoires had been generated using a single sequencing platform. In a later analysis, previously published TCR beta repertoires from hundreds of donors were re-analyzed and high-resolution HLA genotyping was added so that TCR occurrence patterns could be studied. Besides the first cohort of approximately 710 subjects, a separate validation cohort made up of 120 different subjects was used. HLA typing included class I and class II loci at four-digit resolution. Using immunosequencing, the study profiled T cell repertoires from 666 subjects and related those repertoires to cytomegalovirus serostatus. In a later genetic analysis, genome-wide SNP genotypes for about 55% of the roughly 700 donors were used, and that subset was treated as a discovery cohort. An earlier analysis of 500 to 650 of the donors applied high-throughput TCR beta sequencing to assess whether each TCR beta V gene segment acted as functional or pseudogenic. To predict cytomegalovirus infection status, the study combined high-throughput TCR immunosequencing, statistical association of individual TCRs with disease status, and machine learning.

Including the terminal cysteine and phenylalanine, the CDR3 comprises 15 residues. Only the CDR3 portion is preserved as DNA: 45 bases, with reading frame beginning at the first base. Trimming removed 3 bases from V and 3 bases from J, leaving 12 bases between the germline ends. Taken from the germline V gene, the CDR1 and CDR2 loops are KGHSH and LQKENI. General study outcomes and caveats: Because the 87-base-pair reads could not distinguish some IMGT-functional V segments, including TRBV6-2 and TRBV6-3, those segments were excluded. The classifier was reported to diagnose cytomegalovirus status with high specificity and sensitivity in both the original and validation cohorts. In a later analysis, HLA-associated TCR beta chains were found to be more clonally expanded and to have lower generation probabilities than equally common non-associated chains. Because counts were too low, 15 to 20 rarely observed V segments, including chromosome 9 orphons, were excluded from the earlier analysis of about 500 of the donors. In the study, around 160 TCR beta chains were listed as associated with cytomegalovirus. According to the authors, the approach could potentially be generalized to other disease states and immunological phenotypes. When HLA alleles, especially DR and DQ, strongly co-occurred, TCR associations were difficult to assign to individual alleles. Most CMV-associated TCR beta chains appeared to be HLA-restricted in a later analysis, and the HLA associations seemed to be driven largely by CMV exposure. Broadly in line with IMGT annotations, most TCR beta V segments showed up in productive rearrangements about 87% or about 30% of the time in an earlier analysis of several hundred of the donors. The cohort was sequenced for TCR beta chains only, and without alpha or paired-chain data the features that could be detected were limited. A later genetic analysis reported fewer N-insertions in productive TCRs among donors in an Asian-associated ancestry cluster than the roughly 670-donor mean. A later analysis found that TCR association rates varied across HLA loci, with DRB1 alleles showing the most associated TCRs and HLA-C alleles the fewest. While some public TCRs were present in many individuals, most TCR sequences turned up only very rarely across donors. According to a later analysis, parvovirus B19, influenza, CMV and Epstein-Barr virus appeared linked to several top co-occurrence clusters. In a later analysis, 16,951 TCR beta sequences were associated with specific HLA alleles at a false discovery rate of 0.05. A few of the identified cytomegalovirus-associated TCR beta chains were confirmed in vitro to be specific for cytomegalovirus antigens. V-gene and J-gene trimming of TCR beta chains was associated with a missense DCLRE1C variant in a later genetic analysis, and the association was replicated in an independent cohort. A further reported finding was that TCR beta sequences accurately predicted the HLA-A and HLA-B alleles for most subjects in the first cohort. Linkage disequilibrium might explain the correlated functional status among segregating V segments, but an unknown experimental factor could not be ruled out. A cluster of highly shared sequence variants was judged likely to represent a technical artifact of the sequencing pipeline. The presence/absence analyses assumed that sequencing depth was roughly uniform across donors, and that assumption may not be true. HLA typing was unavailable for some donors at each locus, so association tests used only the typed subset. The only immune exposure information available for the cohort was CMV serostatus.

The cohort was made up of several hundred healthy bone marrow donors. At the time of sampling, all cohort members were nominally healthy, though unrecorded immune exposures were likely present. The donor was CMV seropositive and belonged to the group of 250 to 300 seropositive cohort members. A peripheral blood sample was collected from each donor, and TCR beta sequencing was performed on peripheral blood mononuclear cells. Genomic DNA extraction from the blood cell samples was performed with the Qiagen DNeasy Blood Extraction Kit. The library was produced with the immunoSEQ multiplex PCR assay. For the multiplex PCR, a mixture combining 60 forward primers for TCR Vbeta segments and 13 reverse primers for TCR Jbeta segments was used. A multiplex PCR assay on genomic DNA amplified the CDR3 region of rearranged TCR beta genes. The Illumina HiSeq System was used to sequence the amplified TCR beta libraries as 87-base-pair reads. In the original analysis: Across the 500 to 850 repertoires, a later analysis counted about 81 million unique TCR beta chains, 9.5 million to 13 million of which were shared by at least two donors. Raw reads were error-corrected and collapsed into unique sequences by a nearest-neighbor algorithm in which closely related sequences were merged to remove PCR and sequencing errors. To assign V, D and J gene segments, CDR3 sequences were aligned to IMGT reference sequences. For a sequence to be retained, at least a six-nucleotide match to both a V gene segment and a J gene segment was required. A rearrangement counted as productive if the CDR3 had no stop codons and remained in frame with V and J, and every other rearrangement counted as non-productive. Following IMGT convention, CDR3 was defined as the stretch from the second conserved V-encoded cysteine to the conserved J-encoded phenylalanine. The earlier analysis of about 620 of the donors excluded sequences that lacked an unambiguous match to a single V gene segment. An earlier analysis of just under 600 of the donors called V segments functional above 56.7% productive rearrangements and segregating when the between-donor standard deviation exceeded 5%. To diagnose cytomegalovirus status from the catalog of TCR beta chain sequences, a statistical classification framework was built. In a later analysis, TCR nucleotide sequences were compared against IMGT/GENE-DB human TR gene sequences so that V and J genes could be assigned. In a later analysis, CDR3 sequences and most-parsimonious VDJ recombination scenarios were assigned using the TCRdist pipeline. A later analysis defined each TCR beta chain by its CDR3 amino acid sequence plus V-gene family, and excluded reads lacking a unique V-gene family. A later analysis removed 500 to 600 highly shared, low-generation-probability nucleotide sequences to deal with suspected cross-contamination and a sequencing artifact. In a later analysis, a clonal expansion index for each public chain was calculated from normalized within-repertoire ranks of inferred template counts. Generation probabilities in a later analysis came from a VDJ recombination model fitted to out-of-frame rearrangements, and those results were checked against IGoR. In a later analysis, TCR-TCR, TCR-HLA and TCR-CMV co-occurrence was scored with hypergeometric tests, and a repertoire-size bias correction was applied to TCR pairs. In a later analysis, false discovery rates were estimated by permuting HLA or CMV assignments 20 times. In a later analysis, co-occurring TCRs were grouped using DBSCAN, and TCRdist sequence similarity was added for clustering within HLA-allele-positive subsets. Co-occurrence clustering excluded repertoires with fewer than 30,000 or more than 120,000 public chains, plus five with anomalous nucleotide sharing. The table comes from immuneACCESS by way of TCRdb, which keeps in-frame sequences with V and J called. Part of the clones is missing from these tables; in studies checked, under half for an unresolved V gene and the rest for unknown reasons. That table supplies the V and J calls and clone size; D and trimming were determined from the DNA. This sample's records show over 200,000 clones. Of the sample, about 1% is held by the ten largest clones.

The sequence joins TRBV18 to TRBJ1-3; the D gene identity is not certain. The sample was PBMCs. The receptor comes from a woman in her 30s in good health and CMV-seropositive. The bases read TGTGCCAGCTCACCCCCCGGGGTAATTGGAAACACCATATATTTT. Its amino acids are CASSPPGVIGNTIYF.